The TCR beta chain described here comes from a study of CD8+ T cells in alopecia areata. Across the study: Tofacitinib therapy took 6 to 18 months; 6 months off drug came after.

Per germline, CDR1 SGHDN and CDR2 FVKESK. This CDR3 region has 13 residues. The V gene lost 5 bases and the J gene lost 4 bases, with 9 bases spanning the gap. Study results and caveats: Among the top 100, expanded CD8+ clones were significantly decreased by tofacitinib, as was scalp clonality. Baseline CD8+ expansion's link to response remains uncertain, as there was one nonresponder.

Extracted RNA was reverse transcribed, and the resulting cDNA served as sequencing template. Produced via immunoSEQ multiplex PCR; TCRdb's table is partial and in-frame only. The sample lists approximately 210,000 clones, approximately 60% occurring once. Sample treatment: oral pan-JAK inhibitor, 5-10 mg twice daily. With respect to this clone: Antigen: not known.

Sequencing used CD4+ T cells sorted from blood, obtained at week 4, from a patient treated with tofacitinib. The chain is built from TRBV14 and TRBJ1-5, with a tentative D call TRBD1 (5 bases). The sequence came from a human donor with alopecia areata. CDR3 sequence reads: CASSKGINQPQHF. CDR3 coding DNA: TGTGCCAGCAGCAAGGGGATTAATCAGCCCCAGCATTTT. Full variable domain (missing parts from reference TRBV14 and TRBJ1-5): EAGVTQFPSHSVIEKGQTVTLRCDPISGHDNLYWYRRVMGKEIKFLLHFVKESKQDESGMPNNRFLAERTGGTYSTLKVQPAELEDSGVYFCASSKGINQPQHFGDGTRLSIL.